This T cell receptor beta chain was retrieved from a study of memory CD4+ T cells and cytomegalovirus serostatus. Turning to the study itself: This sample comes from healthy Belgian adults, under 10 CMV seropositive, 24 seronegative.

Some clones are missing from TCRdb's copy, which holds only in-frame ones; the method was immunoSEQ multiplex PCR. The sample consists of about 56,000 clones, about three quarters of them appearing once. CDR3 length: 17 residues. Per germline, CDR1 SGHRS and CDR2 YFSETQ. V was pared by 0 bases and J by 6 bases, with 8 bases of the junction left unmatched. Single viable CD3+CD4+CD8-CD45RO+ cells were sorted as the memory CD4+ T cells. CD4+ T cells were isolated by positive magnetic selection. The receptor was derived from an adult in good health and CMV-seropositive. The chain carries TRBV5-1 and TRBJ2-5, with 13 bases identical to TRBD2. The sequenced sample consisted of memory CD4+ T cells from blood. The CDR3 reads CASSLGLAGGVSQTQYF. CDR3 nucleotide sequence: TGCGCCAGCAGCTTGGGACTAGCGGGAGGTGTATCGCAGACCCAGTACTTC.